The rows below give T cell receptor beta chains drawn from one sample of a study of technical replicates of blood from a few donors. Here immunoSEQ multiplex PCR was the method, and the copy in TCRdb shows in-frame clones only, minus some. The sample records about 70,000 clones, about nine tenths being singletons. The sequencing input was PBMCs. The origin of the receptors is a human donor in good health. Some clones in this sample may be carry-over from other donors' samples. Each CDR3 is given with its conserved first and last residue. The D gene is left open where the match is weak. Expanded clones are given a class, and other clones once, few, many or no size at all.

D gene,V gene,J gene,clone size,CDR3 DNA,CDR3 protein
NA,TRBV2,TRBJ2-2,NA,TGTGCCAGCAGTGTACAGGGAACAACCGGGGAGCTGTTTTTT,CASSVQGTTGELFF
NA,TRBV7-9,TRBJ2-2,NA,TGTGCCAGCAGCTTAGTAGGACTGGGTTCGAACACCGGGGAGCTGTTTTTT,CASSLVGLGSNTGELFF
NA,TRBV21-1,TRBJ1-1,NA,TGTGCCAGCACAATGACGGCGACGGGGAACACTGAAGCTTTCTTT,CASTMTATGNTEAFF
TRBD2,TRBV4-2,TRBJ2-1,NA,TGTGCCAGCAGCCGCCAGCGGGGGGGGACGTACAATGAGCAGTTCTTC,CASSRQRGGTYNEQFF
TRBD2,TRBV28,TRBJ2-5,NA,TGTGCCAGCAGTTCTCCGCGGGGGGCCCAGACCCAGTACTTC,CASSSPRGAQTQYF
NA,TRBV5-8,TRBJ2-7,once,TGTGCCAGCACCCCGGAGGGGTCCGAGCAGTACTTC,CASTPEGSEQYF
TRBD1,TRBV4-1,TRBJ2-5,once,TGCGCCAGCAGCCAACCCTTCGGGACAGACCAAGAGACCCAGTACTTC,CASSQPFGTDQETQYF
NA,TRBV27,TRBJ2-7,NA,TGTGCCAGCAGGGCCACGGGGATGTACGAGCAGTACTTC,CASRATGMYEQYF
NA,TRBV6-1,TRBJ2-2,NA,TGTGCCAGCAGTGGACGCGGGGTCGTAGTGGCCGGGGAGCTGTTTTTT,CASSGRGVVVAGELFF
NA,TRBV7-9,TRBJ2-2,NA,TGTGCCAGCAGCTTACTCGGTCTGGGAGACACCGGGGAGCTGTTTTTT,CASSLLGLGDTGELFF
NA,TRBV2,TRBJ2-7,NA,TGTGCCAGCAGCCTCGGTGGGGCCGCCCGCTACGAGCAGTACTTC,CASSLGGAARYEQYF
TRBD2,TRBV14,TRBJ2-1,NA,TGTGCCAGCAGTCAACTAGCGGGGGGACAGAGTGAGCAGTTCTTC,CASSQLAGGQSEQFF
NA,TRBV4-2,TRBJ1-3,NA,TGTGCCAGCAGCCAAGAAGGGGGAGGGGCAGGAAACACCATATATTTT,CASSQEGGGAGNTIYF
NA,TRBV5-1,TRBJ1-5,few,TGCGCCCGACCTGACAGAGTAAATCAGCCCCAGCATTTT,CARPDRVNQPQHF
NA,TRBV6-1,TRBJ2-3,NA,TGTGCCAGCAGTGAAATGGCAGGGGAAGGGTCAGATACGCAGTATTTT,CASSEMAGEGSDTQYF
NA,TRBV2,TRBJ2-7,NA,TGTGCCAGCAGTTTTCAGGCCTACGAGCAGTACTTC,CASSFQAYEQYF
NA,TRBV15,TRBJ2-3,once,TGTGCCACCAGCAGGGTTGTTAGCTCAGATACGCAGTATTTT,CATSRVVSSDTQYF
NA,TRBV19,TRBJ1-5,few,TGTGCCAGTAGCGTCCAGGGTCAGCGCAATCAGCCCCAGCATTTT,CASSVQGQRNQPQHF
NA,TRBV5-6,TRBJ2-7,NA,TGTGCCAGCAGCTTTGGGCAGGTGAGGGCCTACGAGCAGTACTTC,CASSFGQVRAYEQYF
TRBD1,TRBV2,TRBJ1-2,NA,TGTGCCAGCCTTTTCGGTCGGATGTCAGGGGGCGAGGAGCATAACTATGGCTACACCTTC,CASLFGRMSGGEEHNYGYTF
TRBD2,TRBV7-3,TRBJ2-2,NA,TGTGCCAGCAGCCCTCTAGCGGGACGCACCGGGGAGCTGTTTTTT,CASSPLAGRTGELFF
NA,TRBV4-1,TRBJ1-5,NA,TGCGCCAGCAGCCAAGGCGGTCTGACGCGAGGCCAGCCCCAGCATTTT,CASSQGGLTRGQPQHF
TRBD2,TRBV2,TRBJ2-2,NA,TGTGCCAGCAGAAGGCTAGCGGGAGAGGGGGAGCTGTTTTTT,CASRRLAGEGELFF
TRBD2,TRBV7-6,TRBJ2-1,NA,TGTGCCAGCAGCCGTAGCGGGGGGGCCAACAATGAGCAGTTCTTC,CASSRSGGANNEQFF
NA,TRBV7-9,TRBJ1-2,NA,TGTGCCAGCAGACTCTCAGCGGGGGTGACTCTAAACTATGGCTACACCTTC,CASRLSAGVTLNYGYTF
NA,TRBV7-2,TRBJ1-1,many,TGTGCCAGCAGTTTCCGAGGGGGCACTGAAGCTTTCTTT,CASSFRGGTEAFF
NA,TRBV30,TRBJ1-2,once,TGTGCCTGGAGCAGGGTGGGCTATGGCTACACCTTC,CAWSRVGYGYTF
NA,TRBV6-6,TRBJ1-2,NA,TGTGCCAGCAGTTCCGACGGACTCCGTGGCTACACCTTC,CASSSDGLRGYTF
NA,TRBV5-1,TRBJ1-2,once,TGCGCCAGCAGCTTGGGGCCTAACTATGGCTACACCTTC,CASSLGPNYGYTF
NA,TRBV29-1,TRBJ2-7,NA,TGCAGCGTTGGAGGGAACTCCTACGAGCAGTACTTC,CSVGGNSYEQYF
TRBD1,TRBV4-1,TRBJ2-7,NA,TGCGCCAGCAGCCCACAGCAGGGGGCACCCTACGAGCAGTACTTC,CASSPQQGAPYEQYF
NA,TRBV7-9,TRBJ2-6,NA,TGTGCCAGCAGCTTATCGGGCTCTGGGGCCAACGTCCTGACTTTC,CASSLSGSGANVLTF
TRBD2,TRBV9,TRBJ2-5,NA,TGTGCCAGCAGCGTAGCCGGAGCGGGGGGAAGGGAGACCCAGTACTTC,CASSVAGAGGRETQYF
TRBD2,TRBV7-3,TRBJ2-3,NA,TGTGCCAGCAGCGCCCCTATGGGCGGGAGTAGTCCAGATACGCAGTATTTT,CASSAPMGGSSPDTQYF
NA,TRBV5-1,TRBJ1-1,few,TGCGCCAGCAGCTCTTGGTGGGACTCTGAAGCTTTCTTT,CASSSWWDSEAFF
TRBD1,TRBV6-6,TRBJ2-3,NA,TGTGCCAGCAGTCATCCGGGACAGGGGCCAGATACGCAGTATTTT,CASSHPGQGPDTQYF
TRBD2,TRBV7-9,TRBJ2-1,NA,TGTGCCAGCAGCCCATCGGCGGGAGGCTACAATGAGCAGTTCTTC,CASSPSAGGYNEQFF
NA,TRBV5-1,TRBJ1-4,NA,TGCGCCAGCAGCTTGGGAGGGGGGGAGAGTGAAAAACTGTTTTTT,CASSLGGGESEKLFF
NA,TRBV15,TRBJ1-1,many,TGTGCCACCAGCAGAGATCGGGTGGCTCTGAACACTGAAGCTTTCTTT,CATSRDRVALNTEAFF
TRBD1,TRBV7-3,TRBJ2-5,NA,TGTGCCAGCAGCCCCACCAGGGACAGAGACAAAGAGACCCAGTACTTC,CASSPTRDRDKETQYF
NA,TRBV4-1,TRBJ2-3,NA,TGCGCCAGCAGCCCGGGACTCTCACTTGGGGCAGATACGCAGTATTTT,CASSPGLSLGADTQYF
TRBD2,TRBV5-1,TRBJ2-3,NA,TGCGCCAGCAGCTCTGGACTAGCGGGAGGTAGCACAGATACGCAGTATTTT,CASSSGLAGGSTDTQYF
NA,TRBV5-1,TRBJ2-7,NA,TGCGCCAGCAGCGAGTCCCTATCCGAGCAGTACTTC,CASSESLSEQYF
NA,TRBV9,TRBJ2-1,NA,TGTGCCAGCAGCGTGATCCCCACGGGGAATGAGCAGTTCTTC,CASSVIPTGNEQFF
NA,TRBV4-3,TRBJ2-3,NA,TGCGCCAGCAGCCAAGATCATCGGGATACGCAGTATTTT,CASSQDHRDTQYF
NA,TRBV30,TRBJ1-1,once,TGTGCCTTGACCCTGGGACAGAACACTGAAGCTTTCTTT,CALTLGQNTEAFF
NA,TRBV6-1,TRBJ2-3,NA,TGTGCCAGCAGTGAAGGGACTGGACGGAATACGCAGTATTTT,CASSEGTGRNTQYF
NA,TRBV6-6,TRBJ1-3,NA,TGTGCCAGCAGTTATTTCCCGGTGGTCTCTGGAAACACCATATATTTT,CASSYFPVVSGNTIYF
NA,TRBV30,TRBJ1-2,NA,TGTGCCTGGAGTGTGGACTTAAACTATGGCTACACCTTC,CAWSVDLNYGYTF
TRBD1,TRBV5-1,TRBJ1-4,NA,TGCGCCAGCAGCTTGGCCGGGACAGCAACTAATGAAAAACTGTTTTTT,CASSLAGTATNEKLFF
TRBD2,TRBV4-3,TRBJ2-1,NA,TGCGCCAGCAGCCAAGAGGGACTAGCGGGAGGGTGGGCTGAGCAGTTCTTC,CASSQEGLAGGWAEQFF